Each of the 8 T cell receptor beta chains below was sequenced from the same sample in a study of blood T cell repertoires in COVID-19. Measured with immunoSEQ multiplex PCR; TCRdb has only the in-frame clones, and not every one. This table has 200,000 to 250,000 clones, roughly 85% appearing once. What was sequenced was PBMCs or T cells enriched from blood (not recorded which). These receptors were obtained from a woman between 50 and 59 years old who had been exposed to COVID-19.

This rearrangement joins TRBV7-3 to TRBJ2-1; 8 bases are a match to TRBD1. Unmatched junction bases numbered 7, after V lost 3 bases and J lost 9 bases. CDR1 SGHTA and CDR2 FQGTGA come from the germline V gene. CDR3 length: 14 residues. DNA for the CDR3: TGTGCCAGCAGCTTCGGACAGGGAAATTTTGAGCAGTTCTTC. Translated, it gives CASSFGQGNFEQFF.

The chain has TRBV2 and TRBJ1-6, with D perhaps matching TRBD1 (5 bases). The germline V gene encodes CDR1 SNHLY and CDR2 FYNNEI. CDR3 length: 21 residues. V lost 4 bases, J lost 0 bases, and 25 bases lay in between. This CDR3 reads CASSGFLIGGGTNSYNSPLHF. CDR3 nucleotide sequence: TGTGCCAGCAGTGGGTTCCTAATCGGCGGGGGTACTAACTCCTATAATTCACCCCTCCACTTT.

The rearrangement links TRBV5-4 to TRBJ1-3; tentatively, D is TRBD1 (6 bases). Germline V gives CDR1 SGHNT, CDR2 YYREEE (reference sequence). The V end was cut by 4 bases, the J end by 0 bases, with 14 bases between. The CDR3 spans 16 residues. CDR3 protein: CASSPTGPFSGNTIYF. CDR3 nucleotides: TGTGCCAGCAGCCCGACAGGTCCTTTCTCTGGAAACACCATATATTTT.

The chain joins TRBV19 to TRBJ2-7; 11 bases line up with TRBD1. V shed 3 bases and J 6 bases; nucleotides not matched to a gene: 7. From germline, CDR1 is LNHDA and CDR2 SQIVND (reference sequence). The length of the CDR3 is 15 residues. The CDR3 is CASSIRGDRGIEQYF. In nucleotides, the CDR3 is TGTGCCAGTAGTATCAGAGGGGACAGGGGGATCGAGCAGTACTTC. The full variable domain, in which reference TRBV19 and TRBJ2-7 provide the parts outside the CDR3, is DGGITQSPKYLFRKEGQNVTLSCEQNLNHDAMYWYRQDPGQGLRLIYYSQIVNDFQKGDIAEGYSVSREKKESFPLTVTSAQKNPTAFYLCASSIRGDRGIEQYFGPGTRLTVT.

This clone appeared a single time. The genes are TRBV15 and TRBJ2-5; 7 nucleotides match TRBD1. Germline V gene data show CDR1 as LNHNV and CDR2 as YYDKDF (reference sequence). The CDR3 is 14 amino acids. The V gene end was trimmed by 7 bases and the J gene end by 3 bases; junction bases not matched to a gene: 8. CDR3 in amino acids: CATTQNRGKETQYF. In nucleotides, the CDR3 is TGTGCCACCACTCAAAACAGGGGCAAAGAGACCCAGTACTTC. The full variable domain, its missing parts supplied by reference TRBV15 and TRBJ2-5, is DAMVIQNPRYQVTQFGKPVTLSCSQTLNHNVMYWYQQKSSQAPKLLFHYYDKDFNNEADTPDNFQSRRPNTSFCFLDIRSPGLGDTAMYLCATTQNRGKETQYFGPGTRLLVL.

The V and J genes are TRBV27 and TRBJ1-1; the D gene is possibly TRBD1 (5 bases). Trimming removed 5 bases from V and 1 base from J, with 11 bases in between. The CDR3 has 14 residues. Germline lookup yields CDR1 MNHEY and CDR2 SMNVEV (reference sequence). Here the CDR3 reads CASSPQGRNTEAFF. CDR3 DNA sequence: TGTGCCAGCAGTCCTCAGGGAAGGAACACTGAAGCTTTCTTT.

This clone was recorded once. The chain has TRBV29-1 and TRBJ1-2, with D hard to call. From germline, CDR1 is SQVTM and CDR2 ANQGSEA. V lost 4 bases and J lost 0, with 12 bases in between. The CDR3 is 14 amino acids. The CDR3 here is CSVVPPGTNYGYTF. The CDR3 DNA reads as TGCAGCGTTGTCCCCCCGGGGACTAACTATGGCTACACCTTC.

This clone has only a few counts. The chain recombines TRBV19 with TRBJ1-5, with D possibly being TRBD1 (6 bases). CDR3 length: 14 residues. Germline CDR1 and CDR2: LNHDA and SQIVND (reference sequence). V lost 10 bases, J lost 3 bases, and 16 bases lay in between. The CDR3 region has the DNA TGTGCCACAAACGGGGGGGGCTTCAATCAGCCCCAGCATTTT. Protein sequence: CATNGGGFNQPQHF.